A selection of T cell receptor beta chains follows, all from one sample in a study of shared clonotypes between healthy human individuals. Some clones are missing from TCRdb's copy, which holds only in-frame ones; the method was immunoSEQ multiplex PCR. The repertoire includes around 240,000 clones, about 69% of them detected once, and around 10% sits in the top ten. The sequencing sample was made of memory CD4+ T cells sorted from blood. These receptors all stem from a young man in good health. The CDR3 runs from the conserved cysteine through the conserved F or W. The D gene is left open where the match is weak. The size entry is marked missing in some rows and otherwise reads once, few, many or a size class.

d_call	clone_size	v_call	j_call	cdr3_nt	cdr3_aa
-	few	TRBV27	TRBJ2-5	TGTGCCAGCAGTCTCGTCCCGATAGTGGGGCTGGAGACCCAGTACTTC	CASSLVPIVGLETQYF
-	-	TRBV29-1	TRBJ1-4	TGCAGCGTTGGCTACCGGGGGGAAAAACTGTTTTTT	CSVGYRGEKLFF
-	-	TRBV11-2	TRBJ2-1	TGTGCCAGCAGCTTAGCCCAAAGGGGGTACGACAATGAGCAGTTCTTC	CASSLAQRGYDNEQFF
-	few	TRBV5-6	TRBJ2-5	TGTGCCAGCAGCCCATCCTGGGGTGGGGAGACCCAGTACTTC	CASSPSWGGETQYF
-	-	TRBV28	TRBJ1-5	TGTGCCAGCAGTTCCCTTGGCAGGGGAGGTCAGCCCCAGCATTTT	CASSSLGRGGQPQHF
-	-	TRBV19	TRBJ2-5	TGTGCCAGTAGATGGCCGGAGATGGTCCCCGAAGAGACCCAGTACTTC	CASRWPEMVPEETQYF
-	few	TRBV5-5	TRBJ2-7	TGTGCCAGCAGCTTCAGGGCCTACGAGCAGTACTTC	CASSFRAYEQYF
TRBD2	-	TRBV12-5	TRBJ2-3	TGTGCTAGTGGTTTGGGCCTGACTAGCGGGTTCACAGATACGCAGTATTTT	CASGLGLTSGFTDTQYF
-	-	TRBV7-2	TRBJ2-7	TGTGCCAGCAGCTTGTCTACGAGCTCCTACGAGCAGTACTTC	CASSLSTSSYEQYF
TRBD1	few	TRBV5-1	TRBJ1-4	TGCGCCAGCAGCCGGGGACAGGGCGATGAAAAACTGTTTTTT	CASSRGQGDEKLFF
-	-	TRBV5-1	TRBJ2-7	TGCGCCAGCAGCTTGCTCCGGCCGCGGACGGGAAGCTCCTACGAGCAGTACTTC	CASSLLRPRTGSSYEQYF
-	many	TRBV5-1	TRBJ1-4	TGCGCCAGCAGCTTGAGGCCACGAGATGAAAAACTGTTTTTT	CASSLRPRDEKLFF
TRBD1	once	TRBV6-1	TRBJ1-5	TGTGCCAGCAGTGAAGCGACAGGGGGCGGTCAGCCCCAGCATTTT	CASSEATGGGQPQHF
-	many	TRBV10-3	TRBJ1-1	TGTGCCATCTGTCTATCCCGGGGCTGGGACACTGAAGCTTTCTTT	CAICLSRGWDTEAFF
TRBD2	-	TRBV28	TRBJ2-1	TGTGCCAGCAGTGCTAGCGGGAGCTCCTACAATGAGCAGTTCTTC	CASSASGSSYNEQFF
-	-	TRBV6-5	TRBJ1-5	TGTGCCAGCCGAGGAGGGCAAAATCAGCCCCAGCATTTT	CASRGGQNQPQHF
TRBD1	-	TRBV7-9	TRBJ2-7	TGTGCCAGCAGCTCAGAACAGGGGGCCGGGCAGTACTTC	CASSSEQGAGQYF
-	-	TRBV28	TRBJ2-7	TGTGCCAGTAGAGGGGGGGGAGTCCACGAGCAGTACTTC	CASRGGGVHEQYF
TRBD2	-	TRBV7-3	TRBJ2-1	TGTGCCAGCAGCTTAATAACTAGCGGGGGCAATGAGCAGTTCTTC	CASSLITSGGNEQFF
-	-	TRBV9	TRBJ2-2	TGTGCCAGCAGCGTAGTGGGGTGGGGCACCGGGGAGCTGTTTTTT	CASSVVGWGTGELFF
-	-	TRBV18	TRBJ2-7	TGTGCCAGCTCAGACGAAACCGGGCCTCAGGGCCGCGAGCAGTACTTC	CASSDETGPQGREQYF
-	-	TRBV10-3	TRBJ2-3	TGTGCCATTGCTTCGGCAGGGGGCACAGATACGCAGTATTTT	CAIASAGGTDTQYF
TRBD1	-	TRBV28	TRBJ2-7	TGTGCCAGCAGAGAGCCGGGACAGGGATTTCGCGAGCAGTACTTC	CASREPGQGFREQYF
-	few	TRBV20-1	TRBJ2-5	TGCAGTACAGGGTTCCGAGAGACCCAGTACTTC	CSTGFRETQYF
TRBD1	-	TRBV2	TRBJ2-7	TGTGCCAGCAAGGACAGGAGCTCCTACGAGCAGTACTTC	CASKDRSSYEQYF
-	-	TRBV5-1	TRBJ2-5	TGCGCCAGCAGCCTGGAGACAGGTTCTTCTTGGGAGACCCAGTACTTC	CASSLETGSSWETQYF
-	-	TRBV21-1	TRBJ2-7	TGTGCCAGCAGCAATAGGGAAACCTACGAGCAGTACTTC	CASSNRETYEQYF
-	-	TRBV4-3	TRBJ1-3	TGCGCCAGCAGCTTCTCAGGGCTACCTGACTCTGGAAACACCATATATTTT	CASSFSGLPDSGNTIYF
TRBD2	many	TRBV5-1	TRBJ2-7	TGCGCCAGCAGCTGGACTAGCGGGACCGACGAGCAGTACTTC	CASSWTSGTDEQYF
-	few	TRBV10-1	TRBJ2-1	TGCGCCAGCGGGGCCTACAATGAGCAGTTCTTC	CASGAYNEQFF
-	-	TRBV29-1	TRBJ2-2	TGCAGCGTTGAAGGGGATAACACCGGGGAGCTGTTTTTT	CSVEGDNTGELFF
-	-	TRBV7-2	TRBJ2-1	TGTGCCAGTAGCTTACGGTACAATGAGCAGTTCTTC	CASSLRYNEQFF
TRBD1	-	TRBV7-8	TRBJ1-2	TGTGCCAGCAGCTTAGGGGGACAGGGCGGCTACACCTTC	CASSLGGQGGYTF
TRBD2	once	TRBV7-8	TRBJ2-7	TGTGCCAGCAGCGCCCCGGGGGGATGGTACGAGCAGTACTTC	CASSAPGGWYEQYF
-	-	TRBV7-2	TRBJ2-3	TGTGCCAGCAGCCCGGGGACAGATACGCAGTATTTT	CASSPGTDTQYF
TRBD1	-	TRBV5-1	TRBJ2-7	TGCGCCAGCACGACAGGGGGGGGCTACGAGCAGTACTTC	CASTTGGGYEQYF
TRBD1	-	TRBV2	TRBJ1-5	TGTGCCAGCAGAGACAGGGGCGATGGGAATCAGCCCCAGCATTTT	CASRDRGDGNQPQHF
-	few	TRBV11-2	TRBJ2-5	TGTGCCAGCAGCTTAGACTTCCGGGGTAAAGAGACCCAGTACTTC	CASSLDFRGKETQYF
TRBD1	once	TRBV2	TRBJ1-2	TGTGCCAGCAGTGGAGCGGGACAGAATTATGGCTACACCTTC	CASSGAGQNYGYTF
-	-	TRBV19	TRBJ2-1	TGTGCCAGTACCCGGGACCTCAACAATGAGCAGTTCTTC	CASTRDLNNEQFF
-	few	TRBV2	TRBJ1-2	TGTGCCAGCAGTGAACGTGACAGAAGGTATGGCTACACCTTC	CASSERDRRYGYTF
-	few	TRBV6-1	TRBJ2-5	TGTGCCAGCAGCTTGACCGGGGGCCGCGAGACCCAGTACTTC	CASSLTGGRETQYF
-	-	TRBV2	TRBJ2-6	TGTGCCAGCAACTTAGGGGTCGGGGCCAACGTCCTGACTTTC	CASNLGVGANVLTF
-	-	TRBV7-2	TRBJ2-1	TGTGCCAGCAGCTGGCTCCGCGGCGCGGGTGAGCAGTTCTTC	CASSWLRGAGEQFF
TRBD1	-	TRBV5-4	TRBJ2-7	TGTGCCAGCAGCCACGCCCGGGACAGGGATGTACACTTC	CASSHARDRDVHF
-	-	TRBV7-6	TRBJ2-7	TGTGCCAGCAGCTCTATAGGGACTTTGGGCGAGCAGTACTTC	CASSSIGTLGEQYF
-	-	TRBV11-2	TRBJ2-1	TGTGCCAGCAGCTCAAACACGTTCAATGAGCAGTTCTTC	CASSSNTFNEQFF
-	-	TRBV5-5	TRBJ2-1	TGTGCCAGCAGCCTGATCCTCCTAGCGTCCTCCTACAATGAGCAGTTCTTC	CASSLILLASSYNEQFF